Listed here are 22 T cell receptor beta chains from one sample, sequenced in a study of CD8 T cells in ankylosing spondylitis. One entry per CDR3 protein, called by TCRdb with MiXCR from the 5' RACE reads. Of some 140,000 distinct CDR3 sequences in the sample, about 7% were seen once. The sequenced material came from blood, either unsorted or a sorted T cell fraction (not recorded which). The receptor source for this set is a female donor with ankylosing spondylitis or in good health (not recorded which).

This clonotype was detected ten times or more. V is TRBV12-3 or TRBV12-4 and J is TRBJ1-5; D may be TRBD1 (5 bases). The CDR3 consists of 15 residues. Trimming pared 8 bases from V and 1 base from J, leaving 15 bases between. The CDR3 coding sequence is TGTGCCAGCCGCGAACCGGGACCGAGCAATCAGCCCCAGCATTTT. It encodes CASREPGPSNQPQHF.

This clonotype came up many times. The chain joins TRBV25-1 to TRBJ1-4, with 7 bases that match TRBD1. From germline, CDR1 is MGHDK and CDR2 SYGVNS. The CDR3 spans 15 residues. Trimming cost V 3 bases and J 8 bases; bases outside gene matches: 9. The CDR3 DNA sequence: TGTGCCAGCAGTGACCCCGGGACAGTTTACGAAAAACTGTTTTTT. It translates to CASSDPGTVYEKLFF.

This clonotype was seen more than once but under ten times. This rearrangement joins TRBV7-2 to TRBJ2-5, with TRBD2 matching 12 bases. V lost 1 base and J lost 5; bases outside the gene matches: 2. The CDR3 spans 15 residues. The germline V gene has CDR1 SGHTA and CDR2 FQGNSA. CDR3: CASSLVLAGGETQYF. CDR3 nucleotide sequence: TGTGCCAGCAGCTTAGTCCTAGCGGGGGGGGAGACCCAGTACTTC.

At least ten counts were recorded for this clonotype. This chain links TRBV3-1 with TRBJ2-5; D might be TRBD2 (6 bases). Between the trimmed V and J ends, which lost 2 bases and 4 bases, there was a span of 14 bases. CDR1 LGHDT and CDR2 YNNKEL come from the germline V gene (reference sequence). The CDR3 loop spans 15 amino acids. The CDR3 reads CASSQSPVGGETQYF. The CDR3 bases are TGTGCCAGCAGCCAAAGTCCAGTGGGGGGAGAGACCCAGTACTTC.

The chain combines TRBV4-1 with TRBJ1-2; weak D call: TRBD1 (5 bases). Germline V lookup: CDR1 MGHRA, CDR2 YSYEKL. The CDR3 totals 15 residues. V lost 1 base to trimming and J lost 5 bases, with 14 bases between them. The CDR3 reads CASSQGRDPGYGYTF. The CDR3 DNA is TGCGCCAGCAGCCAAGGAAGGGACCCAGGGTATGGCTACACCTTC.

Many counts were recorded for this clonotype. This chain links TRBV10-3 with TRBJ2-7, with no clear D. Germline CDR1 ENHRY, CDR2 SYGVKD. V was pared by 0 bases and J by 0 bases, with 12 bases between. The CDR3 is made up of 16 amino acids. The DNA for the CDR3 is TGTGCCATCAGTGAGTCCGCCGTCCTTAGCTCCTACGAGCAGTACTTC. It codes for CAISESAVLSSYEQYF.

This clonotype was detected many times. The chain is built from TRBV5-1 and TRBJ1-1, with D perhaps TRBD1 (5 bases). V lost 3 bases to trimming and J lost 4 bases, with 25 bases between them. This CDR3 is built from 18 residues. Germline V lookup: CDR1 SGHRS, CDR2 YFSETQ. The CDR3 DNA is TGCGCCAGCAGCTCTAAACCGGGACCTTCGGGATCTAGCACTGAAGCTTTCTTT. Protein sequence: CASSSKPGPSGSSTEAFF.

This clonotype turned up a few times. The chain is built from TRBV20-1 and TRBJ2-7; a weak D match, TRBD1 (6 bases). From germline, CDR1 is DFQATT and CDR2 SNEGSKA (reference sequence). CDR3 length equals 14 residues. Trimming removed 0 bases at V and 1 base at J, with 10 bases between. The CDR3 here is CSAREPDSSYEQYF. The CDR3 nucleotides are TGCAGTGCTAGAGAACCGGACAGTTCCTACGAGCAGTACTTC.

This clonotype was counted at least ten times. The chain employs TRBV5-1 and TRBJ1-1; a weak D match, TRBD1 (6 bases). V lost 3 bases and J 2 bases, leaving 14 bases between the germline ends. The germline gives CDR1 SGHRS, CDR2 YFSETQ. The CDR3 contains 15 residues. In nucleotides, the CDR3 is TGCGCCAGCAGCTCCTTGACAGGCCGCAACACTGAAGCTTTCTTT. Protein product: CASSSLTGRNTEAFF. The full variable domain, rest sourced from reference TRBV5-1 and TRBJ1-1, is KAGVTQTPRYLIKTRGQQVTLSCSPISGHRSVSWYQQTPGQGLQFLFEYFSETQRNKGNFPGRFSGRQFSNSRSEMNVSTLELGDSALYLCASSSLTGRNTEAFFGQGTRLTVV.

This clonotype was counted ten times or more. CDR3 coding DNA: TGTGCCAGTGGGGGAGCGGGGGCCCGAGATACGCAGTATTTT. Its protein product is CASGGAGARDTQYF. The J gene is TRBJ2-3, the V gene TRBV19, with 8 bases lining up with TRBD2. The CDR3 loop spans 14 amino acids. V trimming: 8 bases; J trimming: 5 bases; junction bases outside the gene matches: 9. Germline assignment: CDR1 LNHDA and CDR2 SQIVND (reference sequence).

This clonotype occurred many times. The chain links TRBV4-2 to TRBJ1-1, with 10 bases aligning to TRBD1. V shed 2 bases and J 5 bases; nucleotides not matched to a gene: 11. Germline CDR1 and CDR2: LGHNA and YNFKEQ. CDR3 length: 17 residues. CDR3 coding DNA: TGTGCCAGCAGCCAATATAGGACAGGGGGTGTCATAACTGAAGCTTTCTTT. Protein product: CASSQYRTGGVITEAFF.

There are many counts of this clonotype. This rearrangement joins TRBV20-1 to TRBJ1-2; possibly TRBD1 for D (5 bases). CDR1 is DFQATT, CDR2 SNEGSKA, per germline (reference sequence). The CDR3 loop spans 16 amino acids. The ends were cut back, 0 bases at V and 0 bases at J, with 14 bases in the middle. For the CDR3, the DNA is TGCAGTGCTAGAGATCACACCCACAGGTCTAACTATGGCTACACCTTC. Protein: CSARDHTHRSNYGYTF.

This clonotype was seen at least ten times. The V call is TRBV19, the J call TRBJ1-5; D gene unclear. The CDR3 length is 17 residues. V lost 4 bases to trimming and J lost 6 bases, with 22 bases between them. Germline CDR1 reads LNHDA; CDR2 reads SQIVND (reference sequence). The CDR3 DNA follows: TGTGCCAGTAGTAGCTGGGGTCGACACCCCGGCGGTCAGCCCCAGCATTTT. This gives the protein CASSSWGRHPGGQPQHF.

This clonotype appeared many times. The chain has TRBV20-1 and TRBJ1-5; possible D gene TRBD1, 5 bases. This CDR3 has 15 amino acids. V lost 3 bases and J lost 3, with 15 bases in between. The germline V gene encodes CDR1 DFQATT and CDR2 SNEGSKA (reference sequence). CDR3 DNA: TGCAGTGCTAGTCCCCCCCGGGACGACAATCAGCCCCAGCATTTT. This sequence encodes CSASPPRDDNQPQHF.

This clonotype was detected ten times or more. The chain uses TRBV20-1 and TRBJ2-1; TRBD2 matches 13 bases. V shed 0 bases and J 0 bases; nucleotides not matched to a gene: 8. Germline lookup yields CDR1 DFQATT and CDR2 SNEGSKA (reference sequence). The CDR3 spans 19 residues. The CDR3 DNA reads TGCAGTGCTAGAGATCATAGGACTAGCGGGGGAGGCTCCTACAATGAGCAGTTCTTC. This translates into CSARDHRTSGGGSYNEQFF.

This clonotype was counted many times. J is TRBJ2-3 and V is TRBV20-1; D is perhaps TRBD2 (7 bases). The CDR3 has 17 amino acids. V shed 1 base and J shed 0 bases, with 17 bases lying between them. CDR1 is DFQATT and CDR2 is SNEGSKA in the germline V gene (reference sequence). CDR3 DNA: TGCAGTGCTAGAGTGCTGGGGCGGGGGCCTAGCACAGATACGCAGTATTTT. Translated, it gives CSARVLGRGPSTDTQYF.

This clonotype occurred many times. This sequence joins TRBV6-1 and TRBJ2-3, with no clear D. Trimming shortened V by 8 bases and J by 1 base, and 13 bases separated the two germline ends. Germline assignment: CDR1 MNHNS and CDR2 SASEGT. The CDR3 extends over 14 amino acids. The CDR3, as DNA: TGTGCCAGCGGGGTCTTGGGTGGCACAGATACGCAGTATTTT. Protein sequence: CASGVLGGTDTQYF.

As for this clonotype: The CDR3 does not close with the conserved phenylalanine or tryptophan, likely indicating a read error. The chain couples TRBV7-9 to TRBJ2-1; TRBD2 matches at 10 bases. Germline CDR1 is SEHNR and CDR2 is FQNEAQ (reference sequence). The V gene end was trimmed by 1 base and the J gene end by 5 bases; junction bases not matched to a gene: 8. The CDR3 length is 17 residues. This CDR3 is CASSLDPSGGIDNEQFL. The CDR3 DNA sequence: TGTGCCAGCAGCTTAGATCCTAGCGGGGGAATAGACAATGAGCAGTTCCTC.

This clonotype was found a few times. This chain joins TRBV5-1 and TRBJ1-5; TRBD1 is a possible D gene (5 bases). Germline values: CDR1 SGHRS, CDR2 YFSETQ. This CDR3 spans 15 amino acids. V was trimmed by 5 bases and J by 0 bases, leaving 12 bases between them. CDR3 bases: TGCGCCAGCAGAATTGACAGCCTTAGCAATCAGCCCCAGCATTTT. Its protein product is CASRIDSLSNQPQHF.

J is TRBJ1-3 and V is TRBV30, with D uncertain. V was shortened by 0 bases and J by 4 bases, with 4 bases between the two germline ends. Germline V lookup: CDR1 GTSNPN, CDR2 SVGIG (reference sequence). The CDR3 consists of 12 residues. The CDR3 sequence: CAWSVFGNTIYF. The DNA for the CDR3 is TGTGCCTGGAGTGTGTTCGGAAACACCATATATTTT.

This clonotype was detected many times. The V gene is TRBV2, the J gene TRBJ1-4; no definite D call. Germline lookup yields CDR1 SNHLY and CDR2 FYNNEI. V shed 7 bases and J shed 1 base, with 4 bases lying between them. This CDR3 is 12 amino acids long. CDR3 in amino acids: CASTLTNEKLFF. CDR3 bases: TGTGCCAGCACCCTAACTAATGAAAAACTGTTTTTT.

This clonotype was picked up many times. The chain recombines TRBV6-5 with TRBJ1-2; D ambiguous. The CDR3 contains 17 residues. Germline loops: CDR1 MNHEY, CDR2 SVGAGI. The V end lost 0 bases, the J end lost 3 bases, and 17 bases lay between the germline ends. CDR3 in DNA: TGTGCCAGCAGTTACTCGATAAACGGAGTAAGGGACTATGGCTACACCTTC. Residues: CASSYSINGVRDYGYTF.